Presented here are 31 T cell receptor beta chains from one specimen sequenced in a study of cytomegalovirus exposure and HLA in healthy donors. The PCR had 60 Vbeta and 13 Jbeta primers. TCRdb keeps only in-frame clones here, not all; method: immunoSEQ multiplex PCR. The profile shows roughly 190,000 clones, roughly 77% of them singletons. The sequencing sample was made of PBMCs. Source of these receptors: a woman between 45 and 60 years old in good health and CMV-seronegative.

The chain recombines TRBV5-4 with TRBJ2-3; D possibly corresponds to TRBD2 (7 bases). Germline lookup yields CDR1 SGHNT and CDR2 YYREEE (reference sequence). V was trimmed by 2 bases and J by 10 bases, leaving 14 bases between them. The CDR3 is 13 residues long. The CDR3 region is CASSLGGETSQYF. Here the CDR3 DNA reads TGTGCCAGCAGCTTAGGGGGGGAGACCTCGCAGTATTTT.

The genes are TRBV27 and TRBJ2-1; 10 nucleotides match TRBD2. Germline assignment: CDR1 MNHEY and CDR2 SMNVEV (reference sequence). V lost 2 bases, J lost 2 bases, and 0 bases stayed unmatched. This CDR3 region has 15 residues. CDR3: CASSLSGGAYNEQFF. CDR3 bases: TGTGCCAGCAGTTTAAGCGGGGGGGCCTACAATGAGCAGTTCTTC.

CDR3 in amino acids: CASSLGQGPYNEQFF. The CDR3 bases are TGTGCCAGCAGCCTTGGACAGGGGCCTTACAATGAGCAGTTCTTC. The chain joins TRBV27 to TRBJ2-1; 9 nucleotides line up with TRBD1. V was clipped by 6 bases and J by 4 bases; unmatched bases: 7. This CDR3 contains 15 residues. Germline V gene sequence: CDR1 MNHEY, CDR2 SMNVEV (reference sequence).

The CDR3 sequence: CASSARDRGSNSPLHF. In nucleotides, the CDR3 is TGTGCCAGCAGCGCCCGAGACAGGGGTAGTAATTCACCCCTCCACTTT. This chain links TRBV9 with TRBJ1-6, with 8 nucleotides matching TRBD1. The length of the CDR3 is 16 residues. Germline CDR1 reads SGDLS; CDR2 reads YYNGEE. The V segment lost 3 bases and the J segment 6 bases; nucleotides outside the gene matches: 8.

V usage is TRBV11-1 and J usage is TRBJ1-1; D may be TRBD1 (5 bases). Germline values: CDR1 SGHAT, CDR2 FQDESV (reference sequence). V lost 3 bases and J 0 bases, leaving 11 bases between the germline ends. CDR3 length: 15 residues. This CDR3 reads CASSFGAGLNTEAFF. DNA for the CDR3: TGTGCCAGCAGCTTTGGGGCAGGGCTGAACACTGAAGCTTTCTTT.

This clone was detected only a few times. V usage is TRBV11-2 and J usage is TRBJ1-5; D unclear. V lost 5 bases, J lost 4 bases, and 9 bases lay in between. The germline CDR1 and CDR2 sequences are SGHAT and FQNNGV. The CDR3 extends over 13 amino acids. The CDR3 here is CASSETGNQPQHF. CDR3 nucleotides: TGTGCCAGCAGCGAGACTGGAAATCAGCCCCAGCATTTT.

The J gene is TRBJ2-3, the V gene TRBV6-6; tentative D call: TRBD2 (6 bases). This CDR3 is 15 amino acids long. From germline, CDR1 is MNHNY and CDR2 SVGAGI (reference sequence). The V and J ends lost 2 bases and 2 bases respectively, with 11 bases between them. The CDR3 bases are TGTGCCAGCAGTTACAGGGGAGGAAACACAGATACGCAGTATTTT. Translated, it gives CASSYRGGNTDTQYF.

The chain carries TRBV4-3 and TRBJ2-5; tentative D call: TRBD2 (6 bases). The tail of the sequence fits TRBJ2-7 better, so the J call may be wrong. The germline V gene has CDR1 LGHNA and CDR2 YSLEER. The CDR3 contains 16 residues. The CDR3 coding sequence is TGCGCCAGCAGCCTTAATAGTGGGCGGAGGGACTACGAGCAGTACTTC. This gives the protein CASSLNSGRRDYEQYF.

This CDR3 is CASSQQWTSGAYEQYF. The DNA for the CDR3 is TGCGCCAGCAGCCAACAATGGACTAGCGGGGCCTACGAGCAGTACTTC. V gene TRBV4-3 combines with J gene TRBJ2-5; 12 nucleotides line up with TRBD2. The better agreement between TRBJ2-7 and the DNA end casts doubt on the J call. The germline CDR1 and CDR2 sequences are LGHNA and YSLEER. This CDR3 has 16 amino acids.

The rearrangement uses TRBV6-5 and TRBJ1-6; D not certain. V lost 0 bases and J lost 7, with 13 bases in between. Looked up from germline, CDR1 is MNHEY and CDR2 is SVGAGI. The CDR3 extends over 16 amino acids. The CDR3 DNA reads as TGTGCCAGCAGTTACTCGACTGTCAGTATCAATTCACCCCTCCACTTT. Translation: CASSYSTVSINSPLHF.

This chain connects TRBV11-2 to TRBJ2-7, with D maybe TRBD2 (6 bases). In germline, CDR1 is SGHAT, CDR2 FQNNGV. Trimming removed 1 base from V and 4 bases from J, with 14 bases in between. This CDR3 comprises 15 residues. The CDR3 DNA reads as TGTGCCAGCAGCTTAGGCGGGGCGGCAGGGTACGAGCAGTACTTC. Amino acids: CASSLGGAAGYEQYF.

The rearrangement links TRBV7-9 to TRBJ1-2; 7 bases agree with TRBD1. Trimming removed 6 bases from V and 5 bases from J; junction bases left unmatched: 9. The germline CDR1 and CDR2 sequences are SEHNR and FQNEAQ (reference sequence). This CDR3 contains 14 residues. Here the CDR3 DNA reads TGTGCCAGCAGTTCGGGACAGAAACTTTATGGCTACACCTTC. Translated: CASSSGQKLYGYTF.

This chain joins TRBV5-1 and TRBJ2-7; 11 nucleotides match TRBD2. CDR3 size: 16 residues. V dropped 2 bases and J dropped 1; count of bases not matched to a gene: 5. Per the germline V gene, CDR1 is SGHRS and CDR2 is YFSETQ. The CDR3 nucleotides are TGCGCCAGCAGCTTTGGCGGGACTAGCGGATCCTACGAGCAGTACTTC. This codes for CASSFGGTSGSYEQYF.

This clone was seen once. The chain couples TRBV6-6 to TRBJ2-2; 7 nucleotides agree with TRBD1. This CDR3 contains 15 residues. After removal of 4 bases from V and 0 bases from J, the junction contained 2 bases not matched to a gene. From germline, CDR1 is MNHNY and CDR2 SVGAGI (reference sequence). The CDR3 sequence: CASSFGTANTGELFF. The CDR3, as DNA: TGTGCCAGCAGTTTTGGGACAGCGAACACCGGGGAGCTGTTTTTT.

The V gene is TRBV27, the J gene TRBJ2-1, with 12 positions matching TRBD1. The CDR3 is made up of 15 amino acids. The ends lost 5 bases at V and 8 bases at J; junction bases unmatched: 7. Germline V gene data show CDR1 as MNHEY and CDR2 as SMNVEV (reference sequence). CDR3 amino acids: CASSRDRGRLDEQFF. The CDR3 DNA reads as TGTGCCAGCAGTCGGGACAGGGGGCGGTTAGATGAGCAGTTCTTC.

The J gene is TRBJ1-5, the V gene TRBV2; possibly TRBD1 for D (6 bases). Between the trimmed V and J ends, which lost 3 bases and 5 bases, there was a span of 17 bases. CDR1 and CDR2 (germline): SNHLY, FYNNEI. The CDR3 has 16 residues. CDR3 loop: CASSDGGSGGHQPQHF. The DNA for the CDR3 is TGTGCCAGCAGTGATGGGGGCAGTGGGGGCCATCAGCCCCAGCATTTT.

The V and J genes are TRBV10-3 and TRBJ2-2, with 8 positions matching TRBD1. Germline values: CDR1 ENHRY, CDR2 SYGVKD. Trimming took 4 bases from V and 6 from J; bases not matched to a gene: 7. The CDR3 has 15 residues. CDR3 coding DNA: TGTGCCATCAGTGGGGACAGGTTAAGGTCCGGGGAGCTGTTTTTT. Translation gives CAISGDRLRSGELFF.

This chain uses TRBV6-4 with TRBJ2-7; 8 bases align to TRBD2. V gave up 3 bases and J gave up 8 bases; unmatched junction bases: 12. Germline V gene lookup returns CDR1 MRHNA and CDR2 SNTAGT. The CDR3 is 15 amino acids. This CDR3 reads CASSESSGGRAQQYF. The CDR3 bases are TGTGCCAGCAGTGAATCCAGCGGGGGACGGGCCCAGCAGTACTTC.

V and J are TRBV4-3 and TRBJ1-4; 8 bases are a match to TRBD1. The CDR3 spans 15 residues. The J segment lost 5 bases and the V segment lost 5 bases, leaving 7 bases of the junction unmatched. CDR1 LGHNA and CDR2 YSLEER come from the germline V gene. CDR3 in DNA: TGCGCCAGCAGCTTAGGGACAGGAGGGAATGAAAAACTGTTTTTT. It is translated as CASSLGTGGNEKLFF.

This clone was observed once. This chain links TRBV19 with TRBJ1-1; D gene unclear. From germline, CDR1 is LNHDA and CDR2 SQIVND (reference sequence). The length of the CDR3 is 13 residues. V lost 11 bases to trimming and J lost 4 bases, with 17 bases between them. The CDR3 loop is CAGSNGLGTEAFF. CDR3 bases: TGTGCCGGATCAAACGGACTTGGCACTGAAGCTTTCTTT.

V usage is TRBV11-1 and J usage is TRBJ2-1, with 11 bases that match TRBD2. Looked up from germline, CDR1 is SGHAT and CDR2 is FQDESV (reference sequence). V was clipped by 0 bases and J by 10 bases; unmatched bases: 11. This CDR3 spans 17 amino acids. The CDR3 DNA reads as TGTGCCAGCAGCTTAGCGGGGGGGCTAGCGGGAGGCCGGGAGCAGTTCTTC. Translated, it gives CASSLAGGLAGGREQFF.

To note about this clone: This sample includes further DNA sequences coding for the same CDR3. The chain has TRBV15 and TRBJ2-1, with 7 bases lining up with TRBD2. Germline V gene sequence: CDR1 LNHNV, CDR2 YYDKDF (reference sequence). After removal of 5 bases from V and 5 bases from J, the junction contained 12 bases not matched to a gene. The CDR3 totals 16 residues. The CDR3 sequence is CATSRAWRESNNEQFF. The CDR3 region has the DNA TGTGCCACCAGCCGGGCGTGGCGGGAGAGCAACAATGAGCAGTTCTTC.

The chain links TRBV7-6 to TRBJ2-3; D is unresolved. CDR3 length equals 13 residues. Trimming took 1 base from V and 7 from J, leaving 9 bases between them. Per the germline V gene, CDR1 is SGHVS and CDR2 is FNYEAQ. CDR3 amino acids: CASSLDPGNTQYF. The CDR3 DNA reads TGTGCCAGCAGCTTAGACCCAGGCAATACGCAGTATTTT.

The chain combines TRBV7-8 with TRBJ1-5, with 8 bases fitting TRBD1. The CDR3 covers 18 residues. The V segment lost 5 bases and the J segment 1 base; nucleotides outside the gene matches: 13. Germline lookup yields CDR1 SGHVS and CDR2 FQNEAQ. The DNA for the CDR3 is TGTGCCAGCAGCCTAAGACCCTGGACAGGGTTCAGCAATCAGCCCCAGCATTTT. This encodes CASSLRPWTGFSNQPQHF.

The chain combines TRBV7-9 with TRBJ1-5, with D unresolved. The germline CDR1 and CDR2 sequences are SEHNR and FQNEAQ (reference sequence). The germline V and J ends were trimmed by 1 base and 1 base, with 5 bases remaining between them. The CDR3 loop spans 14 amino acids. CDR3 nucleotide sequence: TGTGCCAGCAGCTTAGGAGCCAGCAATCAGCCCCAGCATTTT. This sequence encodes CASSLGASNQPQHF.

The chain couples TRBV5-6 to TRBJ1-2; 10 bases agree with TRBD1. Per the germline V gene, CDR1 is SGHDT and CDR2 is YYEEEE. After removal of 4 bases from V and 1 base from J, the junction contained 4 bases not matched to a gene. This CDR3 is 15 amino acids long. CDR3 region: CASSPDRGLNYGYTF. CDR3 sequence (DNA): TGTGCCAGCAGCCCCGACAGGGGGCTTAACTATGGCTACACCTTC.

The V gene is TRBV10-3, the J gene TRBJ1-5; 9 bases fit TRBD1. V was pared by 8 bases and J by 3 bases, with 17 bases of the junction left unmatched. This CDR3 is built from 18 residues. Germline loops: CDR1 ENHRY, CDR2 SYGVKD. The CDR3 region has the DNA TGTGCCATCTCGGACAGGGGAACATCGGAGGGATACAATCAGCCCCAGCATTTT. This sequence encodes CAISDRGTSEGYNQPQHF.

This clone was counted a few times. The CDR3 reads CASSRVGGTGELFF. Written as DNA, the CDR3 is TGCGCCAGCAGCCGCGTGGGAGGGACCGGGGAGCTGTTTTTT. V is TRBV4-3 and J is TRBJ2-2, with 7 bases lining up with TRBD2. V lost 4 bases, J lost 5 bases, and 4 bases stayed unmatched. There are 14 residues in the CDR3. Germline-derived CDR1 and CDR2 are LGHNA and YSLEER.

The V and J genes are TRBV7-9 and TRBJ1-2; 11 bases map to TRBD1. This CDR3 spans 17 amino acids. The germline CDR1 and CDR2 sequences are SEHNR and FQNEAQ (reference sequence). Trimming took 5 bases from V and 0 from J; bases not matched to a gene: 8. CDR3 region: CASSSGQGAQANYGYTF. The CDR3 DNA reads TGTGCCAGCAGCAGTGGACAGGGGGCTCAAGCTAACTATGGCTACACCTTC.

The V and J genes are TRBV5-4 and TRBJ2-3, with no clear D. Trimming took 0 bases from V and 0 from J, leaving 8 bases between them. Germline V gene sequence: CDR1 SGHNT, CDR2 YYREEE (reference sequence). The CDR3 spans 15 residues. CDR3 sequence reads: CASSLDWASTDTQYF. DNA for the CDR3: TGTGCCAGCAGCTTGGACTGGGCTAGCACAGATACGCAGTATTTT.

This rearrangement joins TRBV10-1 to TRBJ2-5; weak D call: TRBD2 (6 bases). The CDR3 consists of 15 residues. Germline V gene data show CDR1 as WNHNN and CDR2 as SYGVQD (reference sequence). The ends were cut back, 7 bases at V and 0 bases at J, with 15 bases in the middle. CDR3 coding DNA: TGCGCCAGCACGGGGTCTAGCGAGGACCAAGAGACCCAGTACTTC. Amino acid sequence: CASTGSSEDQETQYF.